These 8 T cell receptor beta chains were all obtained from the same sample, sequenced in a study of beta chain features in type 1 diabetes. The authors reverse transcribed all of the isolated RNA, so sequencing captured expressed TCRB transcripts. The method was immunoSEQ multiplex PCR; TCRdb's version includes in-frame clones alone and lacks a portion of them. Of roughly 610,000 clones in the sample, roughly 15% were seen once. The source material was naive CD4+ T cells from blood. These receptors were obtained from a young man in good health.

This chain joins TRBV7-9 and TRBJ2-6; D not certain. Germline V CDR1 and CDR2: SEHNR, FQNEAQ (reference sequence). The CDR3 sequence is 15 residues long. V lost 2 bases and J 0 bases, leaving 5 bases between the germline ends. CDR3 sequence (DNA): TGTGCCAGCAGCTTACAGGTCTCTGGGGCCAACGTCCTGACTTTC. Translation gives CASSLQVSGANVLTF.

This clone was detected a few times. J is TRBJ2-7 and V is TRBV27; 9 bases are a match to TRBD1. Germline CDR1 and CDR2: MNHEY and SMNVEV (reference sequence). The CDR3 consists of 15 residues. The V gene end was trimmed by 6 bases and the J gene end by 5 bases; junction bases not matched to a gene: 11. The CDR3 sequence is CASRRRGQGVDEQYF. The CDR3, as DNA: TGTGCCAGCAGAAGACGGGGACAGGGAGTCGACGAGCAGTACTTC.

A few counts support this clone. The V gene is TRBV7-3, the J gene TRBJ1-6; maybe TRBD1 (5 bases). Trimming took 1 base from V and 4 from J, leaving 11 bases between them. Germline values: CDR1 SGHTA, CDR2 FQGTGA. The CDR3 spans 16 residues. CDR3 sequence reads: CASSLRGGKYNSPLHF. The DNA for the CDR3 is TGTGCCAGCAGCTTAAGGGGCGGGAAATATAATTCACCCCTCCACTTT.

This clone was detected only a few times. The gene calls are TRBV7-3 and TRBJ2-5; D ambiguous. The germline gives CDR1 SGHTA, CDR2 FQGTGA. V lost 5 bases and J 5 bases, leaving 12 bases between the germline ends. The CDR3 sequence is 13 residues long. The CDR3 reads CASSPETGETQYF. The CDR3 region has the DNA TGTGCCAGCAGCCCCGAGACTGGGGAGACCCAGTACTTC.

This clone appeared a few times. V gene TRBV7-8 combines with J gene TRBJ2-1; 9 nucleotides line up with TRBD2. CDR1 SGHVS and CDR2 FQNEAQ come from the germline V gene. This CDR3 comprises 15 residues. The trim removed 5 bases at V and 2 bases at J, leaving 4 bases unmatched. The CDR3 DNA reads TGTGCCAGCAGCGGCGGGGGGGCCGCCTACAATGAGCAGTTCTTC. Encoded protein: CASSGGGAAYNEQFF.

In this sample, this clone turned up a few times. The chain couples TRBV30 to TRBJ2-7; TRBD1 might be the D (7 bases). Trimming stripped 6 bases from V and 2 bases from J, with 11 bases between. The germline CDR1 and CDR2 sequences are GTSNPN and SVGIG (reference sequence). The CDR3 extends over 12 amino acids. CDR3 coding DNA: TGTGCCTGCCAGGGGGGTCCCTACGAGCAGTACTTC. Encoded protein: CACQGGPYEQYF.

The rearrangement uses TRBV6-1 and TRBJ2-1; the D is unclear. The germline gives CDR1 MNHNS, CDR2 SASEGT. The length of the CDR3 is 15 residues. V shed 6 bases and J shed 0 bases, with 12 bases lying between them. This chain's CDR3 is CASRVERSSYNEQFF. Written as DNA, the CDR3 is TGTGCCAGCAGGGTGGAGAGGAGCTCCTACAATGAGCAGTTCTTC.

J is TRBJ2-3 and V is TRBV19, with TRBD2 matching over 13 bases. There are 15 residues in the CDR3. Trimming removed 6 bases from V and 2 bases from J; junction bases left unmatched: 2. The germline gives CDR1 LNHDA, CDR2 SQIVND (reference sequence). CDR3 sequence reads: CASRGLAGYTDTQYF. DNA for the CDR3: TGTGCCAGTAGGGGACTAGCGGGATACACAGATACGCAGTATTTT. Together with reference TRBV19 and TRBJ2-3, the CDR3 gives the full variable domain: DGGITQSPKYLFRKEGQNVTLSCEQNLNHDAMYWYRQDPGQGLRLIYYSQIVNDFQKGDIAEGYSVSREKKESFPLTVTSAQKNPTAFYLCASRGLAGYTDTQYFGPGTRLTVL.